A selection of T cell receptor beta chains follows, all from one sample in a study of CXCR3-negative and CXCR3-positive naive CD8 T cells. TCRdb reanalyzed the 5' RACE reads, giving one entry per CDR3 protein sequence and no DNA. The table lists about 150,000 distinct CDR3 sequences. The sequenced sample consisted of naive CXCR3+ CD8+ T cells from blood. Receptors originate from a human donor in good health. Some clones in this sample may be carry-over from other donors' samples. The CDR3 runs from the conserved cysteine through the conserved F or W. Fields, in order: J gene, V gene, CDR3 protein.

TRBJ2-7,TRBV27,CASGEDRDRKNEQYF
TRBJ1-4,TRBV28,CASSLRVAGVGEKLFF
TRBJ2-1,TRBV4-1,CASSQATEQFF
TRBJ2-1,TRBV12-3/TRBV12-4,CASSLGLSYNEQFF
TRBJ2-7,TRBV29-1,CSVEVSSYEQYF
TRBJ2-1,TRBV3-1,CASSQVEGSEQFF
TRBJ2-5,TRBV4-1,CASSQLQGQLQETQYF
TRBJ2-5,TRBV7-6,CASSLVTSWVETQYF
TRBJ1-1,TRBV7-2,CASSPPVTGDLNTEAFF
TRBJ1-3,TRBV4-1,CASSPVDRGTSGNTIYF
TRBJ2-3,TRBV28,CASTWGTGRTDTQYF
TRBJ1-1,TRBV5-6,CASSLLARENTEAFF
TRBJ2-7,TRBV7-3,CASSLMGQGDEQYF
TRBJ2-1,TRBV4-1,CASSQDLDISYNEQFF
TRBJ2-1,TRBV29-1,CSGRDAEGQFF
TRBJ2-2,TRBV9,CASGGGIGELFF
TRBJ2-7,TRBV6-5,CASSYSPTRSYEQYF
TRBJ1-2,TRBV29-1,CSVEWRGVGNGYTF
TRBJ2-1,TRBV4-3,CASSRILGGTHESYNEQFF
TRBJ2-2,TRBV5-5,CASSGVTPTNTGELFF